A selection of T cell receptor beta chains follows, all from one sample in a study of identical twins. One entry per CDR3 protein, called by TCRdb with MiXCR from the 5' RACE reads. The data contain 1.5 million to 2 million distinct CDR3 sequences, around 33% of them singletons. The sample comprised cord blood. The receptors here all came from a newborn girl in good health. Both conserved end residues are part of each CDR3. The order of the fields is V gene, J gene, clone size, CDR3 length, D gene, CDR3 protein, CDR3 DNA. D genes are given only for firm matches. Not all rows give a size; the values are once, few, many and, for expanded clones, a class.

v_call: TRBV24-1
j_call: TRBJ2-3
clone_size: .
cdr3_length: 18
d_call: .
cdr3_aa: CATSESPLQGKSTDTQYF
cdr3_nt: TGTGCCACCAGTGAATCACCTCTTCAGGGAAAGAGCACAGATACGCAGTATTTT

v_call: TRBV7-2
j_call: TRBJ1-5
clone_size: .
cdr3_length: 15
d_call: .
cdr3_aa: CASSLLGLNNQPQHF
cdr3_nt: TGTGCCAGCAGCTTATTGGGCCTGAACAATCAGCCCCAGCATTTT

v_call: TRBV7-2
j_call: TRBJ2-7
clone_size: few
cdr3_length: 16
d_call: TRBD2
cdr3_aa: CASSLQGLAGAYEQYF
cdr3_nt: TGTGCCAGCAGCCTCCAGGGACTAGCGGGGGCCTACGAGCAGTACTTC

v_call: TRBV9
j_call: TRBJ2-5
clone_size: few
cdr3_length: 15
d_call: .
cdr3_aa: CASSPTVGGLETQYF
cdr3_nt: TGTGCCAGCAGCCCCACGGTGGGGGGGCTTGAGACCCAGTACTTC

v_call: TRBV13
j_call: TRBJ1-1
clone_size: .
cdr3_length: 13
d_call: .
cdr3_aa: CASSQIWDTEAFF
cdr3_nt: TGTGCCAGCAGCCAAATTTGGGACACTGAAGCTTTCTTT

v_call: TRBV6-2/TRBV6-3
j_call: TRBJ2-4
clone_size: .
cdr3_length: 14
d_call: .
cdr3_aa: CASSYPLPRYIQYF
cdr3_nt: TGTGCCAGCAGTTACCCCCTCCCGAGGTACATTCAGTACTTC

v_call: TRBV5-6
j_call: TRBJ2-3
clone_size: .
cdr3_length: 15
d_call: .
cdr3_aa: CASSLLGQYTDTQYF
cdr3_nt: TGTGCCAGCAGCTTGTTGGGGCAGTACACAGATACGCAGTATTTT

v_call: TRBV29-1
j_call: TRBJ2-5
clone_size: few
cdr3_length: 12
d_call: TRBD1
cdr3_aa: CSVLGQGETQYF
cdr3_nt: TGCAGCGTCCTCGGACAGGGGGAGACCCAGTACTTC

v_call: TRBV21-1
j_call: TRBJ1-4
clone_size: few
cdr3_length: 14
d_call: .
cdr3_aa: CASSKTRVYEKLFF
cdr3_nt: TGTGCCAGCAGCAAAACCAGGGTATATGAAAAACTGTTTTTT

v_call: TRBV4-2
j_call: TRBJ1-5
clone_size: few
cdr3_length: 16
d_call: .
cdr3_aa: CASSHAAAGSNQPQHF
cdr3_nt: TGTGCCAGCAGCCATGCGGCAGCGGGGAGCAATCAGCCCCAGCATTTT

v_call: TRBV18
j_call: TRBJ2-5
clone_size: few
cdr3_length: 14
d_call: TRBD2
cdr3_aa: CASSPRASGGTQYF
cdr3_nt: TGTGCCAGCTCACCAAGGGCTAGCGGAGGGACCCAGTACTTC

v_call: TRBV12-3/TRBV12-4
j_call: TRBJ2-7
clone_size: once
cdr3_length: 16
d_call: .
cdr3_aa: CASSPERVGSSCEQYF
cdr3_nt: TGTGCCAGCAGTCCAGAGAGGGTTGGGAGCTCCTGCGAGCAGTACTTC

v_call: TRBV20-1
j_call: TRBJ2-3
clone_size: .
cdr3_length: 14
d_call: .
cdr3_aa: CSARQEASTDTQYF
cdr3_nt: TGCAGTGCCAGACAGGAGGCTAGCACAGATACGCAGTATTTT

v_call: TRBV6-1
j_call: TRBJ1-1
clone_size: few
cdr3_length: 13
d_call: .
cdr3_aa: CASSERVNTEAFF
cdr3_nt: TGTGCCAGCAGTGAAAGGGTGAACACTGAAGCTTTCTTT

v_call: TRBV5-1
j_call: TRBJ2-4
clone_size: .
cdr3_length: 16
d_call: .
cdr3_aa: CAGRAPGLLAKNIQYF
cdr3_nt: TGCGCCGGCAGGGCACCGGGACTCCTAGCCAAAAACATTCAGTACTTC

v_call: TRBV14
j_call: TRBJ2-1
clone_size: .
cdr3_length: 15
d_call: TRBD1
cdr3_aa: CASSHGTGRYNEQFF
cdr3_nt: TGTGCCAGCAGCCATGGGACAGGGCGATACAATGAGCAGTTCTTC

v_call: TRBV24-1
j_call: TRBJ2-3
clone_size: few
cdr3_length: 19
d_call: TRBD2
cdr3_aa: CATSDSRLAASARTDTQYF
cdr3_nt: TGTGCCACCAGTGACTCACGACTAGCGGCATCAGCACGGACAGATACGCAGTATTTT

v_call: TRBV29-1
j_call: TRBJ2-7
clone_size: many
cdr3_length: 11
d_call: .
cdr3_aa: CSVNGGYEQYF
cdr3_nt: TGCAGCGTGAATGGGGGGTACGAGCAGTACTTC

v_call: TRBV2
j_call: TRBJ2-1
clone_size: few
cdr3_length: 16
d_call: TRBD2
cdr3_aa: CASRGLAGGVVDEQFF
cdr3_nt: TGTGCCAGCAGAGGACTAGCGGGGGGCGTGGTAGATGAGCAGTTCTTC

v_call: TRBV4-1
j_call: TRBJ2-6
clone_size: .
cdr3_length: 20
d_call: TRBD1
cdr3_aa: CASSQGRPGQGARGADVLTF
cdr3_nt: TGCGCCAGCAGCCAAGGCCGACCGGGACAGGGGGCGCGGGGGGCCGACGTCCTGACTTTC

v_call: TRBV7-2
j_call: TRBJ2-1
clone_size: .
cdr3_length: 20
d_call: .
cdr3_aa: CASSLVLLRALTSSYNEQFF
cdr3_nt: TGTGCCAGCAGCTTAGTACTCCTCAGGGCCCTCACAAGCTCCTACAATGAGCAGTTCTTC

v_call: TRBV25-1
j_call: TRBJ2-7
clone_size: many
cdr3_length: 15
d_call: .
cdr3_aa: CASSEKISSSYEQYF
cdr3_nt: TGTGCCAGCAGTGAAAAAATCTCCTCCTCCTACGAGCAGTACTTC

v_call: TRBV5-6
j_call: TRBJ2-1
clone_size: .
cdr3_length: 13
d_call: TRBD1
cdr3_aa: CASSLTGGNEQLF
cdr3_nt: TGTGCCAGCAGCTTGACAGGGGGCAATGAGCAGCTCTTC

v_call: TRBV21-1
j_call: TRBJ2-2
clone_size: .
cdr3_length: 15
d_call: .
cdr3_aa: CASSKGTGNTGGLFF
cdr3_nt: TGTGCCAGCAGCAAGGGGACAGGGAACACCGGGGGGCTGTTTTTT

v_call: TRBV10-3
j_call: TRBJ2-5
clone_size: few
cdr3_length: 14
d_call: TRBD2
cdr3_aa: CAIRASGSRETQYF
cdr3_nt: TGTGCCATCAGAGCTAGCGGGAGTCGGGAGACCCAGTACTTC

v_call: TRBV28
j_call: TRBJ2-1
clone_size: few
cdr3_length: 17
d_call: .
cdr3_aa: CASSFGAPNHLYNEQFF
cdr3_nt: TGTGCCAGCAGTTTCGGGGCGCCTAACCATCTCTACAATGAGCAGTTCTTC

v_call: TRBV14
j_call: TRBJ2-5
clone_size: .
cdr3_length: 15
d_call: .
cdr3_aa: CASSQDSRMGETQYF
cdr3_nt: TGTGCCAGCAGCCAAGATTCTAGAATGGGGGAGACCCAGTACTTC

v_call: TRBV20-1
j_call: TRBJ2-7
clone_size: .
cdr3_length: 15
d_call: .
cdr3_aa: CSARGSRAPSYEQYF
cdr3_nt: TGCAGTGCTAGAGGGTCACGAGCCCCTTCTTACGAGCAGTACTTC

v_call: TRBV7-2
j_call: TRBJ1-2
clone_size: few
cdr3_length: 17
d_call: TRBD1
cdr3_aa: CASSLRPPGTANYGYTF
cdr3_nt: TGTGCCAGCAGCTTAAGACCGCCCGGGACAGCTAACTATGGCTACACCTTC

v_call: TRBV20-1
j_call: TRBJ1-1
clone_size: .
cdr3_length: 16
d_call: .
cdr3_aa: CSARDLGQAMNTEAFF
cdr3_nt: TGCAGTGCTAGAGATCTAGGGCAGGCGATGAACACTGAAGCTTTCTTT

v_call: TRBV28
j_call: TRBJ2-1
clone_size: .
cdr3_length: 14
d_call: .
cdr3_aa: CASSVPDTRWQQFF
cdr3_nt: TGTGCCAGCAGTGTTCCGGACACCCGTTGGCAGCAGTTCTTC

v_call: TRBV29-1
j_call: TRBJ2-5
clone_size: .
cdr3_length: 12
d_call: .
cdr3_aa: CSVARFQETQYF
cdr3_nt: TGCAGCGTTGCCAGGTTTCAAGAGACCCAGTACTTC

v_call: TRBV5-1
j_call: TRBJ2-5
clone_size: .
cdr3_length: 16
d_call: TRBD2
cdr3_aa: CASSLAGLASQETQYF
cdr3_nt: TGCGCCAGCAGCTTGGCGGGACTAGCGAGCCAAGAGACCCAGTACTTC

v_call: TRBV6-6
j_call: TRBJ1-2
clone_size: .
cdr3_length: 15
d_call: TRBD1
cdr3_aa: CASTITGQGADGYTF
cdr3_nt: TGTGCCAGCACTATTACAGGACAGGGGGCGGATGGCTACACCTTC